This entry concerns a single T cell receptor (beta chain). This record comes from a study of blood T cell repertoires in COVID-19. Clones were sequenced by immunoSEQ multiplex PCR, and TCRdb holds only the in-frame ones, with some missing. The data hold 100,000 or so clones, with approximately 90% observed a single time. The germline gives CDR1 MNHEY, CDR2 SVGEGT. Trimming pared 6 bases from V and 5 bases from J, leaving 25 bases between. The CDR3 totals 17 residues. The rearrangement joins TRBV6-2 or TRBV6-3 to TRBJ2-5, with D possibly being TRBD2 (7 bases). This receptor was taken from a human donor with acute or convalescent COVID-19. The donor label of this sample is uncertain. The specimen was peripheral blood. CDR3 sequence reads: CASSRPPIGGAGETQYF. As DNA, the CDR3 is TGTGCCAGCAGCCGCCCTCCTATTGGGGGGGCGGGCGAGACCCAGTACTTC.